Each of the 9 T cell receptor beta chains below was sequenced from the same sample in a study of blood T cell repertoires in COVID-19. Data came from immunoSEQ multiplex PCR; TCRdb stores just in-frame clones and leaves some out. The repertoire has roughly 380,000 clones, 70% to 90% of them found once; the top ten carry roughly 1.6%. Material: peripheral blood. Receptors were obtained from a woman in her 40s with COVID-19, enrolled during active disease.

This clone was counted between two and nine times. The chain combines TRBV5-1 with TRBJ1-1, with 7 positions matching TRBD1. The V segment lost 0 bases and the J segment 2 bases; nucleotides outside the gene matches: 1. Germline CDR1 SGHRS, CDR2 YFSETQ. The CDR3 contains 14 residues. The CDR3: CASSLEGANTEAFF. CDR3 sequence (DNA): TGCGCCAGCAGCTTGGAGGGGGCTAACACTGAAGCTTTCTTT.

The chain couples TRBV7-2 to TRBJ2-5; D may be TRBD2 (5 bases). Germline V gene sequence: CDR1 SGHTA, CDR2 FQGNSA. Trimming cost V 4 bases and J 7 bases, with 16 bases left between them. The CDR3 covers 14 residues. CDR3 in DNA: TGTGCCAGCAGCTCCTCAACTAGTACGGGGACCCAGTACTTC. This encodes CASSSSTSTGTQYF. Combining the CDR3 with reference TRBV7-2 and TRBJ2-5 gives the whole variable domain GAGVSQSPSNKVTEKGKDVELRCDPISGHTALYWYRQSLGQGLEFLIYFQGNSAPDKSGLPSDRFSAERTGGSVSTLTIQRTQQEDSAVYLCASSSSTSTGTQYFGPGTRLLVL.

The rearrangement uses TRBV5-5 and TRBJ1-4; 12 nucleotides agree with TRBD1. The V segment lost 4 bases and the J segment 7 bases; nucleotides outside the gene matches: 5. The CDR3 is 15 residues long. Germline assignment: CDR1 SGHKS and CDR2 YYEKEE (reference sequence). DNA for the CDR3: TGTGCCAGCAGCCGCTCGGGACAGGGGGCTGAAAAACTGTTTTTT. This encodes CASSRSGQGAEKLFF.

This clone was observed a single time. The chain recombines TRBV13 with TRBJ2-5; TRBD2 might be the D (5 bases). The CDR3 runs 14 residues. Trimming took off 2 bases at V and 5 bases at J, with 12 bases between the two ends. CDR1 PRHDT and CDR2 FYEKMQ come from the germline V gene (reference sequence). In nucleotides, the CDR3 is TGTGCCAGCAGCTTAAGCGAGGGTGGGGAGACCCAGTACTTC. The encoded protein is CASSLSEGGETQYF.

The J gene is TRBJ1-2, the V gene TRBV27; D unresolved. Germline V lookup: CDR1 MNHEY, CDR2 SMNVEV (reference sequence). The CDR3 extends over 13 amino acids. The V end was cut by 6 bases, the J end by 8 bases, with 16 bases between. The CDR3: CASSPLPTGGYTF. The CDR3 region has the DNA TGTGCCAGCAGCCCCCTCCCGACGGGAGGCTACACCTTC.

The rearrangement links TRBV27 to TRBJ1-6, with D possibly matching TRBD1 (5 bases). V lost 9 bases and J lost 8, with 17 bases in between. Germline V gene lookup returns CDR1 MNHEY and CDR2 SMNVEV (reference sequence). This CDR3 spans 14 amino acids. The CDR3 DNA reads TGTGCCAGTAGTACGGGCAGGGCCCATTCACCCCTCCACTTT. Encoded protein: CASSTGRAHSPLHF.

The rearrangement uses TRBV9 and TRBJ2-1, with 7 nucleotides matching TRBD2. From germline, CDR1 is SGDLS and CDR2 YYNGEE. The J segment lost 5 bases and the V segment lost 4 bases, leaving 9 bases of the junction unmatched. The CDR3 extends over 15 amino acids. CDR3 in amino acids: CASSPGRRADNEQFF. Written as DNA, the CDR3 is TGTGCCAGCAGCCCCGGGAGGAGGGCCGACAATGAGCAGTTCTTC.

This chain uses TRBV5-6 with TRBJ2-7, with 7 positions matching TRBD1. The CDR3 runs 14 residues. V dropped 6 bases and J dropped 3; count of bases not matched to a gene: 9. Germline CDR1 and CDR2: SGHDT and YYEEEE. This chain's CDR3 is CASTSGQNYYEQYF. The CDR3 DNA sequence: TGTGCCAGCACCTCGGGACAGAATTACTACGAGCAGTACTTC.

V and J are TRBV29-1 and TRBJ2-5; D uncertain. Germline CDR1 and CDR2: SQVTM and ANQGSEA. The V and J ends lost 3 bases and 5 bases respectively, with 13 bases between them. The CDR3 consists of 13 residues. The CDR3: CSVEASFRETQYF. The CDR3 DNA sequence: TGCAGCGTTGAGGCCTCATTCAGGGAGACCCAGTACTTC.